The T cell receptor (beta chain) described here comes from a study of T cell responses to AZD1222 COVID-19 vaccine. Findings of the study overall: The donor group comprised mostly white British people and more females; the analysis possibly underestimated clonal diversity. Spike-wide coverage was observed for vaccine-associated CD4 TCRs, with dominant responses at 160-218 and 743-854. Repertoires were collected only later (after the peak T cell response had occurred).

The CDR3 is 15 residues long. Germline V lookup: CDR1 SGHVS, CDR2 FNYEAQ. The ends lost 5 bases at V and 7 bases at J; junction bases unmatched: 11. Only in-frame clones appear in the TCRdb table, and some are missing; sequencing was by immunoSEQ multiplex PCR. The sample includes around 200,000 clones, roughly 94% seen only once; the top ten take around 1.6%. As for this clone: What it recognizes is unknown.

This receptor was taken from an adult who received the AZD1222 COVID-19 vaccine. The chain uses TRBV7-6 and TRBJ1-1, with TRBD1 identical over 9 bases. Sample: peripheral blood, taken 28 days after the second AZD1222 dose. The DNA of the CDR3 is TGTGCCAGCAGCGTATCGACAGGGGGGCTGGGTGAAGCTTTCTTT. It encodes CASSVSTGGLGEAFF.